The clone carrying this T cell receptor beta chain was recorded at least ten times. TCRdb re-called the RT-PCR reads with MiXCR, one entry per CDR3 protein. The sample records 650,000 to 800,000 distinct CDR3 sequences, 14% being singletons. The germline V gene encodes CDR1 DFQATT and CDR2 SNEGSKA (reference sequence). V lost 5 bases and J 7 bases, leaving 21 bases between the germline ends. The CDR3 spans 15 residues. The TCR originated in a female donor in good health, serving as a healthy control. Source material: memory CD4+ T cells from blood. The V and J genes are TRBV20-1 and TRBJ2-1; TRBD1 is a possible D gene (6 bases). The CDR3 region has the DNA TGCAGTGCTCCGGCCGGACAGACCCGAGGGAATGAGCAGTTCTTC. Translation gives CSAPAGQTRGNEQFF.